This T cell receptor beta chain was observed in a study of PD-1 blockade in classical Hodgkin lymphoma. On the study more broadly: Patients were given intravenous nivolumab, 3 mg/kg, every 2 weeks.

Concerning this clone itself: Its antigen is still unknown.

Assay used: immunoSEQ multiplex PCR; TCRdb lists only in-frame clones, some missing. Of more than 40,000 clones listed, roughly two thirds are singletons. Study-wide findings and caveats: According to reports, newly diagnosed patients had lower baseline TCR diversity than healthy donors, and relapsed/refractory patients had lower baseline TCR diversity still. Significantly greater TCR diversity emerged by C4D1 in CD4+ cells but not CD8+ cells. Those achieving complete response showed baseline diversity like newly diagnosed patients.

Time point here: cycle 4 day 1 (C4D1), after five to seven weeks of nivolumab. Each of the patients experienced relapse following autologous stem cell transplantation, and their brentuximab vedotin exposure differed. Trimming removed 3 bases from V and 13 bases from J, with 18 bases in between. The germline gives CDR1 LNHDA, CDR2 SQIVND (reference sequence). The CDR3 extends over 13 amino acids. The specimen was peripheral blood mononuclear cells (PBMCs), collected before the fourth cycle of nivolumab. V gene TRBV19 combines with J gene TRBJ1-1, with a tentative D call TRBD1 (6 bases). The sequence was obtained from a human donor with classical Hodgkin lymphoma. CDR3 coding DNA: TGTGCCAGTAGTATTCGTATCGGGGGACAAGGTTTCTTT. It is translated as CASSIRIGGQGFF.